Listed here are 8 T cell receptor beta chains from one sample, sequenced in a study of blood T cell repertoires in COVID-19. Clones were read by immunoSEQ multiplex PCR, and TCRdb kept only the in-frame ones, dropping some. The sample carries about half a million clones, approximately 90% recorded once. The sequenced material came from PBMCs or T cells enriched from blood (not recorded which). All receptors derive from a woman aged 60-70 years who had recovered from COVID-19.

V gene TRBV4-1 combines with J gene TRBJ1-5; D gene unclear. Germline CDR1 reads MGHRA; CDR2 reads YSYEKL. V dropped 1 base and J dropped 2 bases, with 12 bases sitting between them. This CDR3 is built from 16 residues. The CDR3 protein is CASSQVGGQGNQPQHF. As DNA, the CDR3 is TGCGCCAGCAGCCAAGTCGGAGGGCAGGGCAATCAGCCCCAGCATTTT.

This chain links TRBV10-3 with TRBJ1-2; 9 positions agree with TRBD1. This CDR3 comprises 18 residues. Trimming at V came to 5 bases and at J to 1 base, leaving 14 bases not matched to a gene. CDR1 ENHRY and CDR2 SYGVKD come from the germline V gene. As DNA, the CDR3 is TGTGCCATCAGTATTTGGGTGGACAGGGGAAACCTTAACTATGGCTACACCTTC. It specifies CAISIWVDRGNLNYGYTF.

This clone was seen a single time. This sample includes further DNA sequences coding for the same CDR3. The chain has TRBV5-1 and TRBJ1-4; no definite D call. CDR3 size: 13 residues. Germline CDR1 is SGHRS and CDR2 is YFSETQ. Trimming cost V 0 bases and J 8 bases, with 8 bases left between them. The chain's CDR3 is CASSLAGGEKLFF. The CDR3 bases are TGCGCCAGCAGCTTGGCGGGAGGCGAAAAACTGTTTTTT.

The chain recombines TRBV7-2 with TRBJ1-2; 7 positions agree with TRBD1. V shed 3 bases and J 4 bases; nucleotides not matched to a gene: 8. The CDR3 loop spans 15 amino acids. CDR1 and CDR2 (germline): SGHTA, FQGNSA. CDR3 residues: CASSFLPGGSYGYTF. In DNA, the CDR3 is TGTGCCAGCAGCTTTTTACCAGGGGGTTCCTATGGCTACACCTTC.

The rearrangement uses TRBV7-8 and TRBJ1-6; 9 bases are shared with TRBD1. V lost 5 bases, J lost 5 bases, and 1 base stayed unmatched. Germline loops: CDR1 SGHVS, CDR2 FQNEAQ. This CDR3 has 14 amino acids. The CDR3 protein is CASSRTGDNSPLHF. Written as DNA, the CDR3 is TGTGCCAGCAGCCGGACAGGGGATAATTCACCCCTCCACTTT.

The V call is TRBV4-1, the J call TRBJ1-2; 9 bases are a match to TRBD1. Unmatched junction bases numbered 11, after V lost 5 bases and J lost 4 bases. The CDR3 consists of 16 residues. Looked up from germline, CDR1 is MGHRA and CDR2 is YSYEKL. Written as DNA, the CDR3 is TGCGCCAGCAGCGATGAGAACAGGGGGCGCGGCTATGGCTACACCTTC. Protein product: CASSDENRGRGYGYTF.

The V and J genes are TRBV5-1 and TRBJ1-1; TRBD1 might be the D (5 bases). The CDR3 runs to 14 residues. The V end lost 4 bases, the J end lost 5 bases, and 15 bases lay between the germline ends. Germline V CDR1 and CDR2: SGHRS, YFSETQ. The DNA for the CDR3 is TGCGCCAGCAGCCCCACAGGAGGGGAGACTGAAGCTTTCTTT. Translating gives CASSPTGGETEAFF.

J is TRBJ1-2 and V is TRBV6-5, with 10 bases that match TRBD1. CDR3 length: 14 residues. Germline V gene sequence: CDR1 MNHEY, CDR2 SVGAGI. V was pared by 6 bases and J by 6 bases, with 7 bases of the junction left unmatched. DNA of the CDR3: TGTGCCAGCAGGCTCGGACAGGGGGATCATGGCTACACCTTC. Encoded protein: CASRLGQGDHGYTF.